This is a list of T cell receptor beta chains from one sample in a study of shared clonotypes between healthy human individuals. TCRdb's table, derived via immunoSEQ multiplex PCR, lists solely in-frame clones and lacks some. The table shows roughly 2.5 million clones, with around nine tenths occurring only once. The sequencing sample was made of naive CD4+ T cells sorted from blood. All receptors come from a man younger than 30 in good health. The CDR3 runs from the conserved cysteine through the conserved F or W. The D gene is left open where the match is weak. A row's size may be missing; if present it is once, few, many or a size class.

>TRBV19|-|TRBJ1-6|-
TGTGCCAGTAGGCCGACAGATGCGAATTCACCCCTCCACTTT
CASRPTDANSPLHF
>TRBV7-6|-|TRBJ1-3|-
TGTGCCAGCAGCTTAGAGACCCTTGGCTCTGGAAACACCATATATTTT
CASSLETLGSGNTIYF
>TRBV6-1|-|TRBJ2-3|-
TGTGCCAGCAGTGAAGGACAGACGGATACGCAGTATTTT
CASSEGQTDTQYF
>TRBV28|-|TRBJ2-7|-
TGTGCCAGCAGTTTGGACACTTGGGGGGGCGCGAATAGATACGAGCAGTACTTC
CASSLDTWGGANRYEQYF
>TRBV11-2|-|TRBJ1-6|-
TGTGCCAGCAGCTTAGGTCCGGGGAAGGGTTCACCCCTCCACTTT
CASSLGPGKGSPLHF
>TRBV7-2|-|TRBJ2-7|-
TGTGCCAGCAGCTTACTAGGGTCCCACGAGCAGTACTTC
CASSLLGSHEQYF
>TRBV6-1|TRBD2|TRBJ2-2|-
TGTGCCAGCAGTGAAGTGGGGACTAGCGGCACCGGGGAGCTGTTTTTT
CASSEVGTSGTGELFF
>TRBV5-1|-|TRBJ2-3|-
TGCGCCAGCAGCTTGGCCCTATTAAGAGATACGCAGTATTTT
CASSLALLRDTQYF
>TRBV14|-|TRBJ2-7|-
TGTGCCAGCAGCCAAGATAGGACAGCAAACTCCTACGAGCAGTACTTC
CASSQDRTANSYEQYF
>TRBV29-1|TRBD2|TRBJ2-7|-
TGCAGCGTTGAACGAGGGACTACCGGCGAGCAGTACTTC
CSVERGTTGEQYF
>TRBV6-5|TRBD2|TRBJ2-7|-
TGTGCCAGCAGTTACTCAACTAGCGGGATTCTTGTCGAGCAGTACTTC
CASSYSTSGILVEQYF
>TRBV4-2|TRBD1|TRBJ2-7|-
TGTGCCAGCAGCCAAGATATGGGGACAGACACCTACGAGCAGTACTTC
CASSQDMGTDTYEQYF
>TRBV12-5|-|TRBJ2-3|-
TGTGCTAGTGGTTTGTCCTTCCCCCCACAGTATTTT
CASGLSFPPQYF
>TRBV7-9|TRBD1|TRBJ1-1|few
TGTGCCAGCACCTCGGCGAGGGGGCAGAGCACTGAAGCTTTCTTT
CASTSARGQSTEAFF
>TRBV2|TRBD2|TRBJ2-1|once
TGTGCCAGCAGGGTTCTAGCGGGGTCCTACAATGAGCAGTTCTTC
CASRVLAGSYNEQFF
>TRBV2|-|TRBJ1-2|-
TGTGCCAGCAGCCCCGACAGGAACTATGGCTACACCTTC
CASSPDRNYGYTF
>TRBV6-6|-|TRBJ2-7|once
TGTGCCAGCACCCCCGGACAGACATACGAGCAGTACTTC
CASTPGQTYEQYF